This T cell receptor beta chain was observed in a study of T cell responses to AZD1222 COVID-19 vaccine. V was clipped by 1 base and J by 4 bases, with 10 bases between them. CDR1 is LGHNA, CDR2 YNFKEQ, per germline. The CDR3 sequence is 14 residues long. Findings and caveats of the study: The sample set comprised mostly white British donors with more females, and clonal diversity was possibly underestimated. Only 5 to 7 AZD1222 recipients tested seropositive at baseline. After the peak T cell response, and only then, were repertoires sampled. Among vaccine-associated CD4 TCRs, coverage spanned spike, with dominance at 160-218 and 743-854.

The repertoire was sequenced with immunoSEQ multiplex PCR; TCRdb's copy has only in-frame clones and lacks some. The table has about 130,000 clones, about 92% seen once. For this clone: The target antigen is unknown.

The rearrangement joins TRBV4-2 to TRBJ1-2; unclear D gene. Sequenced material: peripheral blood, taken on day 0 of AZD1222 vaccination. The source of this sequence is an adult in good health. The CDR3 is CASSQVGYFYGYTF. The CDR3 DNA follows: TGTGCCAGCAGCCAAGTAGGGTACTTCTATGGCTACACCTTC.